This entry is about one TCR beta chain. No antigen is known for it. Sequencing was performed with immunoSEQ multiplex PCR; in TCRdb, only in-frame clones are kept and a portion is missing. The sample consists of tens of thousands of clones, 70% to 80% of them appearing once. The data were obtained in a study of radiotherapy plus CTLA-4 blockade in lung cancer. At the level of the study: Disease control was seen in roughly 30% of patients, objective responses in 18%.

Study conclusions and caveats: Subsequent to radiotherapy plus ipilimumab, tumor-derived TCR clones underwent expansion in blood.

V lost 3 bases, J lost 5 bases, and 9 bases stayed unmatched. Germline V CDR1 and CDR2: LNHNV, YYDKDF (reference sequence). The CDR3 extends over 15 amino acids. The source material was peripheral blood, sampled from a patient treated with radiotherapy plus ipilimumab. The TCR originated in a human donor with non-small cell lung cancer who had a complete response to radiotherapy plus ipilimumab. The chain has TRBV15 and TRBJ2-5; TRBD2 agrees at 7 bases. The CDR3 region is CATSRRSGAGETQYF. The CDR3 bases are TGTGCCACCAGCAGGCGGAGCGGGGCCGGGGAGACCCAGTACTTC.